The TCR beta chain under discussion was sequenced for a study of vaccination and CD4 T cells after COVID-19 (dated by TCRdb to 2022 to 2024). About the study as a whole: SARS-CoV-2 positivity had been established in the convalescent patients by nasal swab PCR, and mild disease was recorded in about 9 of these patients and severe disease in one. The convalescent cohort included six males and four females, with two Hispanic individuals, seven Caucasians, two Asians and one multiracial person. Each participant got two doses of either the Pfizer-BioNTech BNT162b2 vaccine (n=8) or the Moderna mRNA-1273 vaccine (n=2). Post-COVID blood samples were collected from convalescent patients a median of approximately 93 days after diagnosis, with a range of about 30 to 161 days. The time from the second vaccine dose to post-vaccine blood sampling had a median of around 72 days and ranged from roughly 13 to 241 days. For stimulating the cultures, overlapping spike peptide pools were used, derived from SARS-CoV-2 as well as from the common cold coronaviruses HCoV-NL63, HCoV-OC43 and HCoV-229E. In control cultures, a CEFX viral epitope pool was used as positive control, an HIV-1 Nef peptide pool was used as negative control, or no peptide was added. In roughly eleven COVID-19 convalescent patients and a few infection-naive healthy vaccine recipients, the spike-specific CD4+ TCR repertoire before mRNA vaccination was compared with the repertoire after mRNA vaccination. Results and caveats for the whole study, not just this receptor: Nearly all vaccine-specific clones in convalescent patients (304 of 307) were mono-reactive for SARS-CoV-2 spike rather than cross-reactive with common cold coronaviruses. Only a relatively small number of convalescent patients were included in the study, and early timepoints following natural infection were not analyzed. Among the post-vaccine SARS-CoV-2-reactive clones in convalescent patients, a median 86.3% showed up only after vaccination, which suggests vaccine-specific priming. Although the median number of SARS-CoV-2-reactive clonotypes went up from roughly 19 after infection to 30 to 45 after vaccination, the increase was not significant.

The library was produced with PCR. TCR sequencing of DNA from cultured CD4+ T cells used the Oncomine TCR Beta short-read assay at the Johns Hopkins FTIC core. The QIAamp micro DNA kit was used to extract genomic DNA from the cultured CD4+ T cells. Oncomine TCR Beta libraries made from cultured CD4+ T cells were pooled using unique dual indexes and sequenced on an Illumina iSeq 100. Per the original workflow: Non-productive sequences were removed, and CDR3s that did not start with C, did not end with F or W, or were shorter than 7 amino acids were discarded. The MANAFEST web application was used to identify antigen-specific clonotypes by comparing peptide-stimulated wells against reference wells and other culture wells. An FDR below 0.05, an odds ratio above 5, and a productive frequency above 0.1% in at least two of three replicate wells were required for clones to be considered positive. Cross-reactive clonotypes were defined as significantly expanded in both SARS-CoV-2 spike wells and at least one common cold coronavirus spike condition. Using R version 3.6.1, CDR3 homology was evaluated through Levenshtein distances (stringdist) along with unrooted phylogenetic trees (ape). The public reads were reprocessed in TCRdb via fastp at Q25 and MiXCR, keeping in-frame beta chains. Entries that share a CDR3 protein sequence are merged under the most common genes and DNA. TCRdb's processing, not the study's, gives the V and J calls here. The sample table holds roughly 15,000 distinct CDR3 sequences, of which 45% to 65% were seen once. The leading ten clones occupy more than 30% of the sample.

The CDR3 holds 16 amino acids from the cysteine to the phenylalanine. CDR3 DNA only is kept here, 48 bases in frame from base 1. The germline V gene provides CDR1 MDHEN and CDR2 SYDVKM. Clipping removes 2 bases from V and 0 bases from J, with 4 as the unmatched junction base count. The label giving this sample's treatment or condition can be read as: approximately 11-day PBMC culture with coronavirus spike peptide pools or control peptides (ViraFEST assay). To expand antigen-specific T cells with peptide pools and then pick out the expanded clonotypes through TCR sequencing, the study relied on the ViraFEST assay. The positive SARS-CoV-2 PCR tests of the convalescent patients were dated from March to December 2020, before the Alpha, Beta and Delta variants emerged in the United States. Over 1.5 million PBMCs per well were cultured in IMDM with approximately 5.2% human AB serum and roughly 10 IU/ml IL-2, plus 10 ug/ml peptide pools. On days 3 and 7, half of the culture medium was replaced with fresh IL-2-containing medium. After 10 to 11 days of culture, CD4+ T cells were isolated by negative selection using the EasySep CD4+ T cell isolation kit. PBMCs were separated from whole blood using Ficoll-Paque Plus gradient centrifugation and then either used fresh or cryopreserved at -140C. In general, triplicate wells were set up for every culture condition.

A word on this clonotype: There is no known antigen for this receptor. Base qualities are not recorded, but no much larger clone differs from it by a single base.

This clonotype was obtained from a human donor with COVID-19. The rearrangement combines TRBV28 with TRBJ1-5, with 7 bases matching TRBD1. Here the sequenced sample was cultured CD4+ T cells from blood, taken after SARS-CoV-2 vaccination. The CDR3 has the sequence CASSLPRQGSNQPQHF. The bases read TGTGCCAGCAGTTTACCCCGACAGGGTAGCAATCAGCCCCAGCATTTT.